Each of the 4 T cell receptor beta chains below was sequenced from the same sample in a study of blood T cell repertoires in COVID-19. TCRdb's copy holds only in-frame clones and misses some; the assay was immunoSEQ multiplex PCR. The table includes 75,000 or so clones, roughly 90% detected once. Sequences were obtained from peripheral blood. The source of these receptors is a man aged 50 to 60 with acute or convalescent COVID-19.

Only a few counts were recorded for this clone. This sequence joins TRBV7-8 and TRBJ2-1, with TRBD2 matching over 13 bases. J lost 9 bases, V lost 4 bases, and 6 bases had no gene match. CDR3 length: 15 amino acids. Germline CDR1 SGHVS, CDR2 FQNEAQ. CDR3: CASSSRLAGGAEQFF. DNA of the CDR3: TGTGCCAGCAGCTCTAGACTAGCGGGGGGAGCTGAGCAGTTCTTC.

The chain couples TRBV11-2 to TRBJ2-7; the match to TRBD1 covers 8 bases. The V gene end was trimmed by 3 bases and the J gene end by 6 bases; junction bases not matched to a gene: 16. From germline, CDR1 is SGHAT and CDR2 FQNNGV. The CDR3 has 17 residues. CDR3 loop: CASSFGLPGQVVFEQYF. CDR3 in DNA: TGTGCCAGCAGCTTCGGATTACCGGGACAGGTTGTTTTCGAGCAGTACTTC.

DNA for the CDR3: TGTGCCTGGAACCCCCCGTGGGTTTTGCGGACCGGGGAGCTGTTTTTT. Amino acids: CAWNPPWVLRTGELFF. The rearrangement links TRBV30 to TRBJ2-2; D is unclear. CDR1 is GTSNPN, CDR2 SVGIG, per germline (reference sequence). V was trimmed by 4 bases and J by 5 bases, leaving 20 bases between them. The CDR3 has 16 amino acids.

V is TRBV28 and J is TRBJ2-7; D unresolved. Trimming took 4 bases from V and 5 from J, leaving 21 bases between them. The germline V gene has CDR1 MDHEN and CDR2 SYDVKM. The CDR3 is 16 amino acids. The CDR3 loop reads CASSSPRLVVVDEQYF. DNA for the CDR3: TGTGCCAGCAGTTCACCTCGACTGGTCGTAGTTGACGAGCAGTACTTC.